The rows below give T cell receptor beta chains drawn from one sample of a study of post-analysis software for immune sequencing data. MiXCR was run by TCRdb on the PCR reads, yielding one entry per CDR3 protein. The data contain hundreds of thousands of distinct CDR3 sequences, 53% of them seen just once; the ten biggest clones take up around 4.5%. The sequenced sample consisted of blood. These receptors all stem from a girl aged 10 to 17 with multiple sclerosis. CDR3s include the opening cysteine and the closing phenylalanine or tryptophan. The order of the fields is CDR3 length, clone size, V gene, D gene, J gene, CDR3 DNA, CDR3 protein. D genes are given only for firm matches. For some rows the clone size is stated as once, few or many, or as a class when expanded; others skip it.

12,-,TRBV29-1,-,TRBJ2-5,TGCAGCGTTGAAGCTAGTTTGGAGACCCAGTACTTC,CSVEASLETQYF
16,-,TRBV5-1,-,TRBJ2-4,TGCGCCAGCAGCTTGGCCGAGCAGATTGGCAAAAACATTCAGTACTTC,CASSLAEQIGKNIQYF
13,-,TRBV20-1,-,TRBJ1-4,TGCAGTGGTCGGGAGACAGGCGCTGAAAAACTGTTTTTT,CSGRETGAEKLFF
15,-,TRBV5-5,-,TRBJ2-3,TGTGCCAGCAGCTTGACCAGTCGGGGGTCAGATACGCAGTATTTT,CASSLTSRGSDTQYF
12,-,TRBV19,TRBD2,TRBJ2-1,TGTGCCACCAAGCGGGATTGGAATGAGCAGTTCTTC,CATKRDWNEQFF
14,-,TRBV7-9,-,TRBJ2-1,TGTGCCAGCAGCTTAGCGCCTAACAGGAATGAGCAGTTCTTC,CASSLAPNRNEQFF
14,few,TRBV6-1,TRBD1,TRBJ2-1,TGTGCCAGCCAGACAGGGGGGACGAGAGGTGAGCAGTTCTTC,CASQTGGTRGEQFF
17,few,TRBV7-2,TRBD2,TRBJ2-3,TGTGCCAGCAGCTTAGATGCTCTGCGGGGGGGCACAGATACGCAGTATTTT,CASSLDALRGGTDTQYF
11,-,TRBV20-1,-,TRBJ1-2,TGCAGTGCTAGTGTCAACTATGGCTACACCTTC,CSASVNYGYTF
12,-,TRBV20-1,-,TRBJ1-2,TGCAGTGCGCAGGGTTTGACGGACGGCTACACCTTC,CSAQGLTDGYTF
13,-,TRBV20-1,-,TRBJ2-7,TGCAGTGCTAGGGTGAGCTTAAACTCTGAGCAGTACTTC,CSARVSLNSEQYF
16,once,TRBV7-6,-,TRBJ1-4,TGTGCCAGCAGCTTAGTTCTGGGCAGAGGGAATGAAAAACTGTTTTTT,CASSLVLGRGNEKLFF
16,-,TRBV7-9,-,TRBJ2-5,TGTGCCAGCAGCTTAGCGCCCCTCGGGCAGCAAGAGACCCAGTACTTC,CASSLAPLGQQETQYF
14,-,TRBV12-3/TRBV12-4,-,TRBJ1-2,TGTGCCAGCACCTTAACGGGGGCTAAAGCAGGCTGCACCTTC,CASTLTGAKAGCTF
13,-,TRBV12-3/TRBV12-4,-,TRBJ2-7,TGTGCCAGCACGGTAGGGCGCCTGGGAGAGCAGTACTTC,CASTVGRLGEQYF
15,once,TRBV9,TRBD2,TRBJ2-1,TGTGCCAGCGAGGGCCTAGCGGGGTACGGCAATGAGCAGTTCTTC,CASEGLAGYGNEQFF
17,few,TRBV29-1,TRBD1,TRBJ1-2,TGCAGCGTCGATGCGAGGGGACAGGGGGCGGTTAAAGGAGGCTACACCTTC,CSVDARGQGAVKGGYTF
14,-,TRBV6-4,TRBD1,TRBJ2-2,TGTGCCAGCAGAGGGGACAGGAGCACCGGGGAGCTGTTTTTT,CASRGDRSTGELFF
13,few,TRBV29-1,-,TRBJ2-5,TGCAGCGTTGACCGGTTAGCAGGAGAGACCCAGTACTTC,CSVDRLAGETQYF
14,-,TRBV3-1,-,TRBJ1-5,TGTGCCAGCAGCCAAGATCGGACGGGTCAGCCCCAGCATTTT,CASSQDRTGQPQHF
15,few,TRBV29-1,TRBD1,TRBJ1-2,TGCAGCGTCCGGGGGTGGACAGGGAATAACTATGGCTACACCTTC,CSVRGWTGNNYGYTF
13,-,TRBV13,TRBD2,TRBJ2-1,TGTGCCAGCAGCTTTCTAGCGGGAGAGGAGCAGTTCTTC,CASSFLAGEEQFF
15,-,TRBV15,-,TRBJ1-2,TGTGCCACCAGCAGAGTAGAGGTTGGGGGCTATGGCTACACCTTC,CATSRVEVGGYGYTF
13,-,TRBV20-1,TRBD1,TRBJ2-1,TGCAGTGCTCGCGGGACAGGGGATATGGAGCAGTTCTTC,CSARGTGDMEQFF
12,-,TRBV2,-,TRBJ2-7,TGTGCCAGCAGTGACGAGGCCTACGAGCAGTACTTC,CASSDEAYEQYF